One sample yielded the 8 T cell receptor beta chains listed below, sequenced in a study of regulatory T cells in long-lasting Graves disease (dated by TCRdb to about 2021). The time point tag for this specimen amounts to: newly diagnosed GD, antithyroid drugs for less than 3 months. For both TCR sequencing and RNA sequencing, RNA was extracted from PBMCs in TRIzol. Libraries were prepared through multiplex PCR. Sequencing used an Illumina HiSeq 4000. TCR beta libraries were built with iRepertoire HTBI primers and Arm-PCR amplification of CDR3 regions. Clones were called with MiXCR by TCRdb after fastp trimmed the public reads at Q25, and only in-frame beta chains were retained. Rows with one shared CDR3 protein collapse into an entry with the most common genes and DNA. The sample contains approximately 460,000 distinct CDR3 sequences, 15% to 20% of them found a single time. About 10% of the sample rests with the top ten.

These data were also filed under a second study, of T cells in Graves' hyperthyroidism and ophthalmopathy.

The specimen was peripheral blood mononuclear cells (PBMCs), collected at new diagnosis, from a patient treated with antithyroid drugs. The receptors were gathered from a woman aged 25 to 39 with Graves disease. Donor details come from another sample of the same person, matched by shared clones.

In its sample, this clonotype was seen many times. DNA for the CDR3: TGTGCCAGCAGTTACGACCCCAGGGCAGGGAGGGCTTTAGCTAGCACAGATACGCAGTATTTT. It encodes CASSYDPRAGRALASTDTQYF. V is TRBV6-5 and J is TRBJ2-3, with 7 positions matching TRBD2. Germline V gene sequence: CDR1 MNHEY, CDR2 SVGAGI. The CDR3 runs 21 residues. V dropped 2 bases and J dropped 0; count of bases not matched to a gene: 20.

This clonotype was picked up many times. The chain has TRBV5-8 and TRBJ2-5; a weak D match, TRBD2 (5 bases). Trimming took off 2 bases at V and 7 bases at J, with 24 bases between the two ends. Germline assignment: CDR1 SGHTS and CDR2 YDEGEE. The CDR3 extends over 17 amino acids. For the CDR3, the DNA is TGTGCCAGCAGCTTCAAGTCCGGGGTCCTGCGAAAAGGGACCCAGTACTTC. Encoded protein: CASSFKSGVLRKGTQYF.

This sequence joins TRBV27 and TRBJ2-7; 7 bases agree with TRBD1. The CDR3 is 14 amino acids. Germline V lookup: CDR1 MNHEY, CDR2 SMNVEV (reference sequence). Trimming at V came to 0 bases and at J to 7 bases, leaving 6 bases not matched to a gene. CDR3 coding DNA: TGTGCCAGCAGTTTATCGATAAGGGGGCTTGAGCAGTACTTC. Translation gives CASSLSIRGLEQYF.

The V gene is TRBV9, the J gene TRBJ2-2; TRBD2 aligns across 7 bases. From germline, CDR1 is SGDLS and CDR2 YYNGEE. This CDR3 comprises 15 residues. J lost 3 bases, V lost 3 bases, and 5 bases had no gene match. This CDR3 is CASSGGTKHTGELFF. CDR3 sequence (DNA): TGTGCCAGCAGCGGCGGGACTAAGCACACCGGGGAGCTGTTTTTT.

This clonotype appeared many times. The chain joins TRBV27 to TRBJ2-1, with 9 bases lining up with TRBD1. CDR1 is MNHEY and CDR2 is SMNVEV in the germline V gene (reference sequence). This CDR3 is built from 16 residues. J gave up 8 bases and V 0 bases, and 8 bases lay outside the gene matches. The CDR3 bases are TGTGCCAGCAGTTTATCAGTCGGAACAGGGGGCCATGAGCAGTTCTTC. As protein: CASSLSVGTGGHEQFF.

This clonotype was counted at least ten times. The chain recombines TRBV11-2 with TRBJ1-1, with 12 bases fitting TRBD1. With V trimmed by 5 bases and J by 4 bases, 8 bases remained unmatched. CDR1 and CDR2 from the germline V gene are SGHAT and FQNNGV. The CDR3 totals 16 residues. The CDR3 reads CASSPREGQGATEAFF. CDR3 in DNA: TGTGCCAGCAGCCCCCGCGAGGGACAGGGGGCCACTGAAGCTTTCTTT.

This clonotype was recorded many times. V gene TRBV6-1 combines with J gene TRBJ2-7; D tentatively reads TRBD1 or TRBD2 (5 bases each). This CDR3 region has 14 residues. Looked up from germline, CDR1 is MNHNS and CDR2 is SASEGT. V lost 0 bases, J lost 3 bases, and 9 bases lay in between. The CDR3 bases are TGTGCCAGCAGTGAAGCGCCAGGGAGCTACGAGCAGTACTTC. This codes for CASSEAPGSYEQYF.

This clonotype was detected only a few times. V and J are TRBV15 and TRBJ2-1; 15 bases align to TRBD2. V was pared by 1 base and J by 7 bases, with 5 bases of the junction left unmatched. CDR3 length equals 17 residues. From germline, CDR1 is LNHNV and CDR2 YYDKDF (reference sequence). CDR3 DNA sequence: TGTGCCACCAGCAGAGCCGGACTAGCGGGAGGGCCAAATGAGCAGTTCTTC. Its protein is CATSRAGLAGGPNEQFF.